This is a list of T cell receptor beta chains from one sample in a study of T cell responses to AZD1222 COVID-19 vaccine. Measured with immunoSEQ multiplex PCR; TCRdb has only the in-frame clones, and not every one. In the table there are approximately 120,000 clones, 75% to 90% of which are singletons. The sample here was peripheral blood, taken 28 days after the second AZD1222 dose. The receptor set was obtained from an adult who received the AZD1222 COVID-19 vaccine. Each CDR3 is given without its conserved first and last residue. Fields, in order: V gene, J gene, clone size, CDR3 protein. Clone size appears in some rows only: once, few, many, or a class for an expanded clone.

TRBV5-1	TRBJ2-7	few	ASSKGQGEYEQY
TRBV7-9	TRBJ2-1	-	ASSADSHRSYNEQF
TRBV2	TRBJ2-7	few	ASSGEARDRGH
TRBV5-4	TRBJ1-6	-	ASSLRDTPGLGSYNSPLH
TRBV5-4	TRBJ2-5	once	ASSLGTSGAYLQETQY
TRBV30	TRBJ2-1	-	AWSDEVGGSYNEQF
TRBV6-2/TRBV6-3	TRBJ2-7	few	ASSYTQTTGGYEQY
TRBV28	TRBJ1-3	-	ASSSGREAIY
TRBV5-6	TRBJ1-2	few	ASSSDHYGYT
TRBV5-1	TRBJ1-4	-	ASSARTGGAEKLF
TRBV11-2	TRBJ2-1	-	ASRRGTGSYNEQF
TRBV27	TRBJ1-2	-	ASSLTTGIYGYT
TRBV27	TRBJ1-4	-	ASSRNRRDRGENEKLF
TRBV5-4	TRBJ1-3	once	ASSPGGAGNTIY
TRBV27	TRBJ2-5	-	ASRRGAQETQY
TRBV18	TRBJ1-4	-	ASSPNWDGNEKLF
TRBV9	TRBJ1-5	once	ASSARDSSNQPQH
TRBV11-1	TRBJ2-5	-	ASSLTKTGQETQY
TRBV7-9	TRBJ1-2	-	ASSLVAENYGYT
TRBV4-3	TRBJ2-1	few	ASSQDYTVGGEQF
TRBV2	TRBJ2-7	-	ASLVTGSSYEQY
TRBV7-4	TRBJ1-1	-	ASSQSTDTEAF
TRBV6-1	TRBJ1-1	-	ASSEVLGIAYRSTEAF